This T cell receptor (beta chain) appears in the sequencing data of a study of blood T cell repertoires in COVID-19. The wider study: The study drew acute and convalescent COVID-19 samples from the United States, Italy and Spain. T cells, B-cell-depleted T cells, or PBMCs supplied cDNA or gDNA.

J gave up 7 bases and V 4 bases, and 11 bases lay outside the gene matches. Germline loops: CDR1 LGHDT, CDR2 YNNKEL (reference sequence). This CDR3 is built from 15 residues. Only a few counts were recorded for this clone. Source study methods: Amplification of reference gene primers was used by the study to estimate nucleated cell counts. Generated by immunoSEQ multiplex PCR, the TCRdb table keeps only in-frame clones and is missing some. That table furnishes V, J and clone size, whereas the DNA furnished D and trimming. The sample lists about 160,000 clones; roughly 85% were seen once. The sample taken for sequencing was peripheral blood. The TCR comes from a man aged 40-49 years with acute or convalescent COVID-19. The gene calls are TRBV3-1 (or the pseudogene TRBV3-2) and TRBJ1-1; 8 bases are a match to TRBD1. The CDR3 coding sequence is TGTGCCAGCAGCCCCTTTCCGCAGGGGGCAGGTGAAGCTTTCTTT. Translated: CASSPFPQGAGEAFF.